This T cell receptor (beta chain) was recorded in a study of blood T cell repertoires in COVID-19. Study background: T cells, B-cell-depleted T cells, or PBMCs supplied cDNA or gDNA.

Here immunoSEQ multiplex PCR was the method, and the copy in TCRdb shows in-frame clones only, minus some. The data contain roughly 150,000 clones, roughly nine tenths of them singletons. The table lists this clone with a count of one. V was shortened by 3 bases and J by 4 bases, with 10 bases between the two germline ends. The CDR3 has 13 amino acids. Germline V gene lookup returns CDR1 DFQATT and CDR2 SNEGSKA (reference sequence). The sequencing input was peripheral blood. The sequence was collected from a woman between 40 and 50 years old with acute or convalescent COVID-19. The rearrangement uses TRBV20-1 and TRBJ1-5, with D tentatively TRBD1 (6 bases). CDR3 region: CSASGGQNQPQHF. CDR3 sequence (DNA): TGCAGTGCTAGTGGGGGACAAAATCAGCCCCAGCATTTT.